Each of the 4 T cell receptor beta chains below was sequenced from the same sample in a study of shared clonotypes between healthy human individuals. Data came from immunoSEQ multiplex PCR; TCRdb stores just in-frame clones and leaves some out. The sample yields just over 2,000,000 clones, over 85% seen once. The sample consisted of naive CD4+ T cells sorted from blood. Stated subset: CD45RA+ positively selected. These receptors all stem from a man in his late teens or twenties in good health.

The chain is built from TRBV7-9 and TRBJ2-3; tentative D call: TRBD2 (5 bases). The length of the CDR3 is 15 residues. Trimming took 5 bases from V and 2 from J, leaving 14 bases between them. The V gene's germline CDR1 is SEHNR and CDR2 FQNEAQ (reference sequence). The CDR3 bases are TGTGCCAGCAGCCCTCCCGGGATACACACAGATACGCAGTATTTT. Translation gives CASSPPGIHTDTQYF.

The rearrangement uses TRBV5-1 and TRBJ2-6; D uncertain. There are 14 residues in the CDR3. The V end was cut by 5 bases, the J end by 0 bases, with 6 bases between. In germline, CDR1 is SGHRS, CDR2 YFSETQ. In nucleotides, the CDR3 is TGCGCCAGCAGACCGACCTCTGGGGCCAACGTCCTGACTTTC. Translation: CASRPTSGANVLTF.

The V gene is TRBV18, the J gene TRBJ2-7, with a tentative D call TRBD2 (7 bases). This CDR3 region has 16 residues. Between the trimmed V and J ends, which lost 4 bases and 0 bases, there was a span of 16 bases. Germline V gives CDR1 KGHSH, CDR2 LQKENI. The CDR3 nucleotides are TGTGCCAGCTCACTCGGGCGGGGGCCCAGCTCCTACGAGCAGTACTTC. This sequence encodes CASSLGRGPSSYEQYF.

The V and J genes are TRBV6-5 and TRBJ2-6; D not resolved. This CDR3 contains 16 residues. The V gene lost 0 bases and the J gene lost 0 bases, with 6 bases spanning the gap. The germline CDR1 and CDR2 sequences are MNHEY and SVGAGI. The DNA for the CDR3 is TGTGCCAGCAGTTACTCCGTCCCCTCTGGGGCCAACGTCCTGACTTTC. Protein product: CASSYSVPSGANVLTF.